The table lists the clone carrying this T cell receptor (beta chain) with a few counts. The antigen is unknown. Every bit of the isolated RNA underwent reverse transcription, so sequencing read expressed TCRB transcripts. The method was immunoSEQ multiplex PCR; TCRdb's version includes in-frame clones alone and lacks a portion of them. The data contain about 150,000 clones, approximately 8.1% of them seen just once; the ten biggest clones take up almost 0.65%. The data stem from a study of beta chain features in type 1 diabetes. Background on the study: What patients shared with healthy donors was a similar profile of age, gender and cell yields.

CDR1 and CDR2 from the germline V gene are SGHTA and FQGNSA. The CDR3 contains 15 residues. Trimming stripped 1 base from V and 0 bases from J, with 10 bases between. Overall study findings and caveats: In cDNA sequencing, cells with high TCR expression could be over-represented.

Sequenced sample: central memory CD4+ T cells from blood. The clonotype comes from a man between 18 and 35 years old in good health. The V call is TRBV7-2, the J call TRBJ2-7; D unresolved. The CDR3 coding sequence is TGTGCCAGCAGCTTAGGCGGCGTGAACTCCTACGAGCAGTACTTC. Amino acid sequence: CASSLGGVNSYEQYF.